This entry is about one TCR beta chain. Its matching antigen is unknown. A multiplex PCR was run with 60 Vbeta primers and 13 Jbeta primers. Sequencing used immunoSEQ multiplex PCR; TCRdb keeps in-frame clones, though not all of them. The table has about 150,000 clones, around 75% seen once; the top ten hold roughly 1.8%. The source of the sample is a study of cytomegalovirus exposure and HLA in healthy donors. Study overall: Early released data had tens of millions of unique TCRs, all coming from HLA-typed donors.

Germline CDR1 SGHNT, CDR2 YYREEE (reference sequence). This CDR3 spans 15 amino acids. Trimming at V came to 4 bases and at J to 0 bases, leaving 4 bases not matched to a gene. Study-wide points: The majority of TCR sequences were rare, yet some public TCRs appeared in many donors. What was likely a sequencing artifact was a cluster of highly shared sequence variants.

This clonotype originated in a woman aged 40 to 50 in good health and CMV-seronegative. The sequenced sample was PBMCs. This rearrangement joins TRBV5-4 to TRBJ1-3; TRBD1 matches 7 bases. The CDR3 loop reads CASSATGSSGNTIYF. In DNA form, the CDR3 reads TGTGCCAGCAGCGCGACAGGGAGCTCTGGAAACACCATATATTTT.